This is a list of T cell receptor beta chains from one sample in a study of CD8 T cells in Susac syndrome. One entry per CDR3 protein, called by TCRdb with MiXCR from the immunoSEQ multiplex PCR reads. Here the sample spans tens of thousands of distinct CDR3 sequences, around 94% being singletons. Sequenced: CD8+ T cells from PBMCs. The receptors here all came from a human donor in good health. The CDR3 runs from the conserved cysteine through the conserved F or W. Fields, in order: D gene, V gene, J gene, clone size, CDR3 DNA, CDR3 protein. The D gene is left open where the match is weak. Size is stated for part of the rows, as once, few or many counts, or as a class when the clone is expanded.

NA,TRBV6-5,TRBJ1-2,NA,TGTGCCAGCAGTCAGTACAGGGAAGGCTACACCTTC,CASSQYREGYTF
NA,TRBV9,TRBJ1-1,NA,TGTGCCTCAAGCCCAACGGACAGTAGGAACACTGAAGCTTTCTTT,CASSPTDSRNTEAFF
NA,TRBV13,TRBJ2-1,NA,TGTGCCAGCAGCTTCCCAGGGCGTGAGCAGTTCTTC,CASSFPGREQFF
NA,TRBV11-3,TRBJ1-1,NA,TGTGCCAGCAGCTTAGGGGGCAACATGAACACTGAAGCTTTCTTT,CASSLGGNMNTEAFF
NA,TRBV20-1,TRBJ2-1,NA,TGCAGTGCTTTGGACAGTTCATACTCCTACAATGAGCAGTTCTTC,CSALDSSYSYNEQFF
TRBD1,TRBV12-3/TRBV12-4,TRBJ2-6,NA,TGTGCCAGCAGAGTAGGGACAGGGTCTTACGGGGCCAACGTCCTGACTTTC,CASRVGTGSYGANVLTF
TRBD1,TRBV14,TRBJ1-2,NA,TGTGCCAGCAGCCACTGGACAGGGGACAGGGATGGCTACACCTTC,CASSHWTGDRDGYTF
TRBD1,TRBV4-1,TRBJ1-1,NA,TGCGCCAGCAGCCACCCCGGGACAGGTGGCACTGAAGCTTTCTTT,CASSHPGTGGTEAFF
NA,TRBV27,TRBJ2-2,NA,TGTGCCAGCAGTTCTCTCGGGATCAGGGAGCTGTTTTTT,CASSSLGIRELFF
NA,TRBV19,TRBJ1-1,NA,TGTGCCAGTAAGGCAGGAGGGACTGAAGCTTTCTTT,CASKAGGTEAFF
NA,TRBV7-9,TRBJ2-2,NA,TGTGCCAGCAGCCGATTATGGACGGCGAACACCGGGGAGCTGTTTTTT,CASSRLWTANTGELFF
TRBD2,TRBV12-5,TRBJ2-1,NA,TGTGCTAGTGGTTTTGGGCTAGCGGGAGGTCGAGAGCAGTTCTTC,CASGFGLAGGREQFF
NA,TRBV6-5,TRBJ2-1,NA,TGTGCCAGCAGTAACCGGGACTTTTACAATGAGCAGTTCTTC,CASSNRDFYNEQFF
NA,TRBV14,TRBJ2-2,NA,TGTGCCAGCAGCCCCAATCCAGGGTTTGAGAACACCGGGGAGCTGTTTTTT,CASSPNPGFENTGELFF
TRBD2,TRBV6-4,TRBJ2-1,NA,TGTGCCAGCAGTGACGGACTAGACGAAATCAATGAGCAGTTCTTC,CASSDGLDEINEQFF
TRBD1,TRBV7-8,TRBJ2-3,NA,TGTGCCAGCAGCTTAGGAGCCGGGACAGCTCTCACAGATACGCAGTATTTT,CASSLGAGTALTDTQYF
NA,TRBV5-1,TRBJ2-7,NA,TGCGCCAGCAGCTTGTCCGGGACGGACTCCTACGAGCAGTACTTC,CASSLSGTDSYEQYF
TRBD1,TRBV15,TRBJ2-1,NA,TGTGCCACGGGGACAGGGGGCTGGGAGCAGTTCTTC,CATGTGGWEQFF
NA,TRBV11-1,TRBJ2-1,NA,TGTGCCAGCAGCTTTTTTCCGGGACAAACTCTAGGGAGGGGATACAATGAGCAGTTCTTC,CASSFFPGQTLGRGYNEQFF
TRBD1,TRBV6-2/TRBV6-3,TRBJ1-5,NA,TGTGCCAGCAGTTACTGGACAGGGCTTCGCAATCAGCCCCAGCATTTT,CASSYWTGLRNQPQHF
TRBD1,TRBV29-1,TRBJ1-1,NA,TGCAGCGTTCCGGGACAGGGTGTGAACACTGAAGCTTTCTTT,CSVPGQGVNTEAFF
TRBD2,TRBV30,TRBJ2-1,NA,TGTGCCTGGAGACGGGCTAGCGGAGGGGAATTGTTCTTC,CAWRRASGGELFF
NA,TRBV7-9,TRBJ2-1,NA,TGTGCCAGCAGTAGTAGTAGGACGGGCGGCAATGAGCAGTTCTTC,CASSSSRTGGNEQFF
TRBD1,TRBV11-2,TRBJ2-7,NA,TGTGCCAGCAGCTCCTCCGGGACAGGGGGTGGCGAGCAGTACTTC,CASSSSGTGGGEQYF
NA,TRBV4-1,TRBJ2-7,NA,TGCGCCAGCAGCCAAGACCTGTTCTACGAGCAGTACTTC,CASSQDLFYEQYF
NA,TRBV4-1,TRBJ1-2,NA,TGCGCCAGCAGCCAGCAGGGTATAGCTAACTATGGCTACACCTTC,CASSQQGIANYGYTF
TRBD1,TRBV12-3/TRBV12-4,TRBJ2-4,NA,TGTGCCAGCAGCAACCAGGGGGCGCAAGACATTCAGTACTTC,CASSNQGAQDIQYF
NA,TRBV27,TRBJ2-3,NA,TGTGCCAGCAGTTTATTTGGCCCAGATACGCAGTATTTT,CASSLFGPDTQYF
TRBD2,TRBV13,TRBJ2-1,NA,TGTGCCAGCAGCTCCATCTTGGGGACTAGGAAGGTTGGTGAGCAGTTCTTC,CASSSILGTRKVGEQFF
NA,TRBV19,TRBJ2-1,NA,TGTGCCAGTAGCCCCTTTTTGGTGGATGAGCAGTTCTTC,CASSPFLVDEQFF
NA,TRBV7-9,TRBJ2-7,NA,TGTGCCAGCAGCAACCGACCGGCGGGACAGTTCGACGAGCAGTACTTC,CASSNRPAGQFDEQYF
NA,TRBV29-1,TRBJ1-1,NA,TGCAGCGTCAGGACAGCTGAAGCTTTCTTT,CSVRTAEAFF
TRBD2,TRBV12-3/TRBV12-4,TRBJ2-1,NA,TGTGCCAGCAACCAGCAGCGGGGGAATGAGCAGTTCTTC,CASNQQRGNEQFF
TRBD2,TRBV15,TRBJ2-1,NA,TGTGCCACCAGCACCCGGACTAGCGGGAAACGGGGTGAGCAGTTCTTC,CATSTRTSGKRGEQFF
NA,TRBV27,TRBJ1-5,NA,TGTGCCAGCAGTTTCGGGGGTTCGGAGCCCCAGCATTTT,CASSFGGSEPQHF
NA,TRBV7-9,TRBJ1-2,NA,TGTGCCAGCAGCTTAGGGGACGCAATTTACTATGGCTACACCTTC,CASSLGDAIYYGYTF
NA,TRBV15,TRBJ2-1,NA,TGTGCCACCAGTAGCTCGCGCTACAATGAGCAGTTCTTC,CATSSSRYNEQFF
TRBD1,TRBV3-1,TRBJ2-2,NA,TGTGCCAGCAGGGACAGGCATAACACCGGGGAGCTGTTTTTT,CASRDRHNTGELFF
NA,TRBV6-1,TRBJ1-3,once,TGTGCCAGCAGTCCCGAGGTTAGGATTATCAATCTCGATGGAAACACCATATATTTT,CASSPEVRIINLDGNTIYF
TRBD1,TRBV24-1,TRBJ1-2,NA,TGTGCCACCAGTGATACCGGGACAGGGCTTAGGGGCTACACCTTC,CATSDTGTGLRGYTF
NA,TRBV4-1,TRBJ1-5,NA,TGCGCCAGCAGCCAAGATTTGGGTGGAGGTCAGCCCCAGCATTTT,CASSQDLGGGQPQHF
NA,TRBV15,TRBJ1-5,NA,TGTGCCACCAGCAGGCTGCCGGTCCATAGCAATCAGCCCCAGCATTTT,CATSRLPVHSNQPQHF
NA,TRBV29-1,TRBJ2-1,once,TGCAGCGTTGAAGGGCTACCCGAAATATCCTACAATGAGCAGTTCTTC,CSVEGLPEISYNEQFF
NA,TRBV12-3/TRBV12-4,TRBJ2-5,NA,TGTGCCAGCAGCCGCCGGGCAGGAGAGACCCAGTACTTC,CASSRRAGETQYF
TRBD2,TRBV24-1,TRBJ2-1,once,TGTGCCACCAGTGACTCCTGGACTAGCGGGAGCTCCTACAATGAGCAGTTCTTC,CATSDSWTSGSSYNEQFF
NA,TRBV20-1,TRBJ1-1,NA,TGCAGTTATGGGCCCCTGAACACTGAAGCTTTCTTT,CSYGPLNTEAFF
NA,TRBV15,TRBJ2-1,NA,TGTGCCACCAGCAGAGATCCCGCAGGTGCCTACAATGAGCAGTTCTTC,CATSRDPAGAYNEQFF
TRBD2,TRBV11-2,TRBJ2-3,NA,TGTGCCAGCAGCGCGGGGGACTTTACCACAGATACGCAGTATTTT,CASSAGDFTTDTQYF
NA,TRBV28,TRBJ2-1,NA,TGTGCCAGCAGTTTGACCTACAATGAGCAGTTCTTC,CASSLTYNEQFF